This TCR beta chain was observed in a study of beta chain features in type 1 diabetes. Study findings and constraints: Moderate yet significant TCRB CDR3 shortening was seen in Type 1 diabetes patients in all four CD4+ subsets.

As to this clone: What it binds is not known.

CD4+ naive, central memory, regulatory and stem cell-like memory cells were sorted via CD45RO/CCR7/CD25/CD127/CD95/CD27. The authors reverse transcribed all of the isolated RNA, so sequencing captured expressed TCRB transcripts. This table comes from immunoSEQ multiplex PCR, and its TCRdb copy is limited to in-frame clones, with some not included. The sample lists 70,000 to 90,000 clones, under 35% occurring once. The CDR3 is 16 amino acids. V lost 4 bases and J lost 6; bases outside the gene matches: 10. CDR1 and CDR2 (germline): LGHNA, YSLEER. The sequencing sample was made of stem cell memory CD4+ T cells from blood. This TCR was sampled from a woman aged 18-29 years in good health. The gene calls are TRBV4-3 and TRBJ2-4, with 9 bases identical to TRBD2. The CDR3 DNA reads TGCGCCAGCAGCCTTAGCGGGGGACCTTCGGGAAACATTCAGTACTTC. It is translated as CASSLSGGPSGNIQYF.